The 4 T cell receptor beta chains in this list originate from one sample, sequenced in a study of cytomegalovirus exposure and HLA in healthy donors. In the PCR, 60 Vbeta and 13 Jbeta primers were used. The data were produced by immunoSEQ multiplex PCR, yet TCRdb's version contains in-frame clones alone and is incomplete. The table shows 150,000 to 200,000 clones, with around 75% occurring only once. Sequences were obtained from PBMCs. These receptors originate from a man between 18 and 35 years old in good health and CMV-seropositive.

This clone has a handful of counts. This chain connects TRBV6-1 to TRBJ2-4; a weak D match, TRBD2 (5 bases). The length of the CDR3 is 13 residues. Germline CDR1 reads MNHNS; CDR2 reads SASEGT. Trimming left V 7 bases short and J 2 bases short, with 9 bases between. CDR3: CASIGDSKNIQYF. CDR3 nucleotide sequence: TGTGCCAGCATCGGGGATTCCAAAAACATTCAGTACTTC.

The rearrangement uses TRBV28 and TRBJ1-2; D may be TRBD1 (5 bases). This CDR3 is 16 amino acids long. Trimming removed 6 bases from V and 4 bases from J, with 21 bases in between. Germline V gene sequence: CDR1 MDHEN, CDR2 SYDVKM. CDR3 DNA sequence: TGTGCCAGCAGCCCTGGATGGGCAACAGGTGTCTATGGCTACACCTTC. It encodes CASSPGWATGVYGYTF.

V and J are TRBV27 and TRBJ1-3; D ambiguous. Trimming took off 0 bases at V and 0 bases at J, with 15 bases between the two ends. The CDR3 sequence is 18 residues long. Germline assignment: CDR1 MNHEY and CDR2 SMNVEV (reference sequence). This CDR3 is CASSLSRPGIFSGNTIYF. The CDR3 DNA reads TGTGCCAGCAGTTTATCGCGACCCGGGATTTTCTCTGGAAACACCATATATTTT.

V and J are TRBV7-3 and TRBJ2-7; TRBD1 matches 10 bases. J lost 5 bases, V lost 5 bases, and 6 bases had no gene match. Germline lookup yields CDR1 SGHTA and CDR2 FQGTGA. This CDR3 is 14 amino acids long. CDR3 in DNA: TGTGCCAGCAGCGCGACAGGGGGCGGCGACGAGCAGTACTTC. It specifies CASSATGGGDEQYF.